The 12 T cell receptor beta chains reported below all come from one sample, sequenced in a study of T cells in Graves' hyperthyroidism and ophthalmopathy. TCR beta CDR3 regions were amplified from RNA transcripts. The HTBI primer set served for first-round RT-PCR of the TCR CDR3. From the multiplex PCR reads, TCRdb called clonotypes with MiXCR, one entry per CDR3 protein. The sample has around 480,000 distinct CDR3 sequences; approximately 14% are singletons. The sample taken for sequencing was blood. Source of these receptors: a young woman with Graves' hyperthyroidism.

This clonotype appeared a few times. The chain carries TRBV11-1 and TRBJ2-1, with TRBD2 matching 9 bases. The length of the CDR3 is 15 residues. After removal of 5 bases from V and 3 bases from J, the junction contained 5 bases not matched to a gene. Germline CDR1 and CDR2: SGHAT and FQDESV (reference sequence). The chain's CDR3 is CASSPRGGIYNEQFF. Written as DNA, the CDR3 is TGTGCCAGCAGCCCGCGGGGGGGGATCTACAATGAGCAGTTCTTC.

Many counts were recorded for this clonotype. The rearrangement links TRBV7-2 to TRBJ2-1; TRBD2 aligns across 8 bases. Germline V CDR1 and CDR2: SGHTA, FQGNSA. CDR3 length equals 13 residues. V lost 2 bases, J lost 10 bases, and 4 bases stayed unmatched. The CDR3 here is CASSLQRESEQFF. In DNA form, the CDR3 reads TGTGCCAGCAGCTTACAGCGGGAGAGCGAGCAGTTCTTC.

This chain uses TRBV6-1 with TRBJ1-2, with no clear D. The CDR3 length is 13 residues. The V and J ends lost 6 bases and 4 bases respectively, with 12 bases between them. The germline V gene has CDR1 MNHNS and CDR2 SASEGT. The CDR3 loop is CASRSLTPYGYTF. The CDR3 DNA follows: TGTGCCAGCAGGTCCCTCACCCCCTATGGCTACACCTTC.

This clonotype turned up a few times. The junction departs from the called germline gene at one end, perhaps through a read error. The chain is built from TRBV24-1 and TRBJ1-2, with a possible D match to TRBD1 (5 bases). Germline V gives CDR1 KGHDR, CDR2 SFDVKD. The CDR3 length is 11 residues. The DNA of the CDR3 is TGTGCCACCAGTGATTATGGGGACTACGCCTTC. Its protein is CATSDYGDYAF.

Note on this clonotype: The junction departs from germline at one end; a sequencing error may be responsible. The chain is built from TRBV11-2 and TRBJ2-2; 13 bases match TRBD2. Germline-derived CDR1 and CDR2 are SGHAT and FQNNGV. This CDR3 region has 15 residues. The CDR3 reads CASSFGLAGAGELYF. Here the CDR3 DNA reads TGTGCCAGCAGCTTTGGACTAGCGGGGGCCGGGGAGCTGTATTTT. Drawing the rest from reference TRBV11-2 and TRBJ2-2, the complete variable domain is EAGVAQSPRYKIIEKRQSVAFWCNPISGHATLYWYQQILGQGPKLLIQFQNNGVVDDSQLPKDRFSAERLKGVDSTLKIQPAKLEDSAVYLCASSFGLAGAGELYFGEGSRLTVL.

The chain carries TRBV5-1 and TRBJ1-4, with D uncertain. The CDR3 is 16 amino acids. Between the trimmed V and J ends, which lost 4 bases and 0 bases, there was a span of 13 bases. CDR1 and CDR2 (germline): SGHRS, YFSETQ. This chain's CDR3 is CASSGGPVATNEKLFF. CDR3 in DNA: TGCGCCAGCAGCGGAGGACCCGTGGCAACTAATGAAAAACTGTTTTTT.

The chain couples TRBV7-9 to TRBJ2-1; 8 bases match TRBD1. J lost 6 bases, V lost 2 bases, and 3 bases had no gene match. This CDR3 contains 14 residues. Germline-derived CDR1 and CDR2 are SEHNR and FQNEAQ (reference sequence). The CDR3 loop reads CASSLLQGANEQFF. Here the CDR3 DNA reads TGTGCCAGCAGCTTACTCCAGGGGGCCAATGAGCAGTTCTTC.

This clonotype was seen more than once but under ten times. The chain is built from TRBV27 and TRBJ1-1; weak D call: TRBD1 (5 bases). This CDR3 has 16 residues. The V gene lost 4 bases and the J gene lost 0 bases, with 15 bases spanning the gap. The germline V gene encodes CDR1 MNHEY and CDR2 SMNVEV (reference sequence). The CDR3 reads CASSYMTVSLNTEAFF. The CDR3 bases are TGTGCCAGCAGTTACATGACAGTCTCCCTGAACACTGAAGCTTTCTTT.

This clonotype occurred many times. This chain connects TRBV7-6 to TRBJ2-2; D may be TRBD1 or TRBD2 (5 bases each). The V gene lost 5 bases and the J gene lost 3 bases, with 10 bases spanning the gap. The V gene's germline CDR1 is SGHVS and CDR2 FNYEAQ. The CDR3 covers 14 residues. The CDR3 sequence: CASSPGTDTGELFF. The CDR3 coding sequence is TGTGCCAGCAGCCCCGGGACGGACACCGGGGAGCTGTTTTTT.

This clonotype was counted many times. The gene calls are TRBV3-1 and TRBJ2-1; 9 positions agree with TRBD2. J gave up 10 bases and V 8 bases, and 9 bases lay outside the gene matches. Per the germline V gene, CDR1 is LGHDT and CDR2 is YNNKEL (reference sequence). The CDR3 is 13 residues long. This CDR3 reads CASGTSMPPEQFF. CDR3 bases: TGTGCCAGCGGGACTAGCATGCCACCCGAGCAGTTCTTC.

This clonotype was detected ten times or more. The chain carries TRBV30 and TRBJ2-1, with 12 bases identical to TRBD2. Germline CDR1 and CDR2: GTSNPN and SVGIG (reference sequence). Losses at the gene ends were 1 base for V and 3 bases for J; bases not matched to a gene: 10. This CDR3 contains 18 residues. CDR3: CAWSGPQLAGGLYNEQFF. In DNA form, the CDR3 reads TGTGCCTGGAGTGGACCCCAACTAGCGGGAGGACTCTACAATGAGCAGTTCTTC.

The table lists this clonotype with many counts. The chain combines TRBV7-9 with TRBJ1-1, with D unclear. The CDR3 sequence is 14 residues long. In germline, CDR1 is SEHNR, CDR2 FQNEAQ (reference sequence). Trimming removed 3 bases at V and 1 base at J, with 9 bases between. As DNA, the CDR3 is TGTGCCAGCAGCTTTAGTGCAGAGAACACTGAAGCTTTCTTT. It translates to CASSFSAENTEAFF.